These T cell receptor beta chains were read from a single sample in a study of cytomegalovirus exposure and HLA in healthy donors. Sequencing used immunoSEQ multiplex PCR; TCRdb keeps in-frame clones, though not all of them. Among a few hundred thousand clones listed, 65% to 75% were seen once. The sample taken for sequencing was PBMCs. These receptor sequences come from a woman under 40 in good health and CMV-seronegative. The CDR3 runs from the conserved cysteine through the conserved F or W. D genes are given only for firm matches. Clone size is shown for a subset of rows, as once, few, many or a class of expanded clone.

15	TRBV6-1	TRBD2	NA	TRBJ2-7	TGTGCCAGCAGTGAGACTAGCGGGGGACTTTACGAGCAGTACTTC	CASSETSGGLYEQYF
16	TRBV7-3	NA	NA	TRBJ2-2	TGTGCCAGCAGCAAAAACCCGGGAGTCGACACCGGGGAGCTGTTTTTT	CASSKNPGVDTGELFF
17	TRBV2	TRBD1	NA	TRBJ1-4	TGTGCCAGCAGTACCTGGACAGGGATCACAACTAATGAAAAACTGTTTTTT	CASSTWTGITTNEKLFF
14	TRBV2	TRBD1	NA	TRBJ2-7	TGTGCCAGCAGTGATTGGGACAGGGGGGCCGAGCAGTACTTC	CASSDWDRGAEQYF
14	TRBV2	NA	NA	TRBJ1-6	TGTGCCAGCAGTGAAGTGAGGAATAATTCACCCCTCCACTTT	CASSEVRNNSPLHF
17	TRBV7-9	TRBD2	NA	TRBJ2-2	TGTGCCAGCAGCCCTCCTAACGGGCGGGAGGGCCCCGGGGAGCTGTTTTTT	CASSPPNGREGPGELFF
14	TRBV27	NA	few	TRBJ2-6	TGTGCCAGCAGTTCTGGGCCAGGGGCCAACGTCCTGACTTTC	CASSSGPGANVLTF
14	TRBV19	NA	NA	TRBJ2-7	TGTGCCAGTAGGCGGACAGCCACTACCTACGAGCAGTACTTC	CASRRTATTYEQYF
15	TRBV6-5	TRBD1	NA	TRBJ2-3	TGTGCCAGCAGCGACTGGACAGGGGGCCCAGATACGCAGTATTTT	CASSDWTGGPDTQYF
16	TRBV9	TRBD1	NA	TRBJ2-7	TGTGCCAGCAGCGTAGGAGTGGGGACAGGGACCTACGAGCAGTACTTC	CASSVGVGTGTYEQYF
18	TRBV5-1	TRBD2	NA	TRBJ2-1	TGCGCCAGCAGCTTGGATCCTAGCGGGGCGAGCTCCTACAATGAGCAGTTCTTC	CASSLDPSGASSYNEQFF
15	TRBV6-6	TRBD2	NA	TRBJ2-3	TGTGCCAGCAGTTACTCAGGCGGGGGGACAGATACGCAGTATTTT	CASSYSGGGTDTQYF
14	TRBV4-1	NA	few	TRBJ1-1	TGCGCCAGCAGCCATCTTGAGGGAGACACTGAAGCTTTCTTT	CASSHLEGDTEAFF
11	TRBV6-5	TRBD1	NA	TRBJ2-7	TGTGCCAGCAGTACAGGGGGCGAGCAGTACTTC	CASSTGGEQYF
12	TRBV11-3	NA	NA	TRBJ2-1	TGTGCCAGCAGCTTAGCCAGGGCCGAGCAGTTCTTC	CASSLARAEQFF
16	TRBV19	TRBD1	NA	TRBJ1-2	TGTGCCAGCCTCCCTTCCGGGACAGGGGGAGCCTATGGCTACACCTTC	CASLPSGTGGAYGYTF
15	TRBV27	TRBD2	NA	TRBJ2-5	TGTGCCAGCAGTTTAACGGGAATAGCGGGGGAGACCCAGTACTTC	CASSLTGIAGETQYF
14	TRBV6-6	TRBD2	once	TRBJ2-7	TGTGCCAGCAGATTGCTAGCGGAGAACTACGAGCAGTACTTC	CASRLLAENYEQYF
17	TRBV7-2	TRBD2	NA	TRBJ2-2	TGTGCCAGCAGCCTCCGACTAGCGGGAGGGCGCGCCGGGGAGCTGTTTTTT	CASSLRLAGGRAGELFF
13	TRBV9	NA	few	TRBJ1-1	TGTGCCAGCAGCGCCGGGTCTAAGACTGAAGCTTTCTTT	CASSAGSKTEAFF
14	TRBV11-2	NA	NA	TRBJ2-7	TGTGCCAGCAGCTTTAGCGGTAGCTCCTACGAGCAGTACTTC	CASSFSGSSYEQYF
16	TRBV4-1	NA	once	TRBJ2-5	TGCGCCAGCAGCCAAGATTTGAGGGAATGGCAAGAGACCCAGTACTTC	CASSQDLREWQETQYF
16	TRBV19	TRBD1	NA	TRBJ1-2	TGTGCCAGTAGTCCTTACTCCGGACAGGGAAACTATGGCTACACCTTC	CASSPYSGQGNYGYTF
16	TRBV7-9	TRBD1	NA	TRBJ1-4	TGTGCCAGCAGCACTCGACAGGGAGGAGACAATGAAAAACTGTTTTTT	CASSTRQGGDNEKLFF
12	TRBV6-1	NA	NA	TRBJ2-7	TGTGCCAGCAGAAGGCAGGGGTGGACCGAGTACTTC	CASRRQGWTEYF
13	TRBV27	TRBD2	NA	TRBJ2-7	TGTGCCAGCAGTTTAGGCGGGGGCTACGAGCAGTACTTC	CASSLGGGYEQYF
14	TRBV6-5	NA	NA	TRBJ1-2	TGTGCCAGCAGCCGATCCCCGGGGGGCTATGGCTACACCTTC	CASSRSPGGYGYTF
13	TRBV7-9	NA	NA	TRBJ1-1	TGTGCCAGCAGCTTGTCAGGGGTGCCTGAAGCTTTCTTT	CASSLSGVPEAFF
12	TRBV7-9	NA	few	TRBJ2-2	TGTGCCAGCAGCTCCCCAGTAGGGGAGCTGTTTTTT	CASSSPVGELFF
14	TRBV6-5	NA	once	TRBJ2-7	TGTGCCAGCAGTGAAGTACGCAGAGGCTACGAGCAGTACTTC	CASSEVRRGYEQYF
16	TRBV6-5	NA	NA	TRBJ1-2	TGTGCCAGCAGTTACTCGTATCCGGGACTTAACTATGGCTACACCTTC	CASSYSYPGLNYGYTF
14	TRBV6-1	NA	NA	TRBJ2-7	TGTGCCAGCAGTGAACCAGGCCTCTCCTACGAGCAGTACTTC	CASSEPGLSYEQYF
14	TRBV6-6	TRBD1	few	TRBJ1-1	TGTGCCAGCGAAGAAAGGGGGCGCCGAACTGAAGCTTTCTTT	CASEERGRRTEAFF
14	TRBV6-1	TRBD1	NA	TRBJ1-2	TGTGCCTGTAAGCCCGGACAGGTCCAATATGGCTACACCTTC	CACKPGQVQYGYTF
14	TRBV10-1	TRBD1	few	TRBJ2-7	TGCGCCAGCAGTGAGGGACAGGGAGTCGACGAGCAGTACTTC	CASSEGQGVDEQYF
12	TRBV5-4	NA	NA	TRBJ1-2	TGTGCCAGCAGCTTGGTGGGGCAGGGAATGACCTTC	CASSLVGQGMTF
16	TRBV7-9	TRBD2	NA	TRBJ2-3	TGTGCCAGCAGAAAGGGACTAGCGGGAGACTCTGTTACGCAGTATTTT	CASRKGLAGDSVTQYF
15	TRBV18	TRBD2	NA	TRBJ2-7	TGTGCCAGCTCACCAACTAGCGGGGGTGCCTACGAGCAGTACTTC	CASSPTSGGAYEQYF
17	TRBV7-6	TRBD2	NA	TRBJ2-5	TGTGCCAGCACCAGAGGGGCTAGCGGGAGTGGTGAGGAGACCCAGTACTTC	CASTRGASGSGEETQYF
15	TRBV6-1	TRBD1	NA	TRBJ1-5	TGTGCCAGCAGTGGAGGGACAGATAGCAATCAGCCCCAGCATTTT	CASSGGTDSNQPQHF
16	TRBV6-5	TRBD2	NA	TRBJ2-7	TGTGCCAGCAGTTACTCCTGGCGGGGGGGACCCTACGAGCAGTACTTC	CASSYSWRGGPYEQYF
15	TRBV6-5	NA	NA	TRBJ1-2	TGTGCCAGCAGTTACTCGAACGGAGGCGGCTATGGCTACACCTTC	CASSYSNGGGYGYTF
13	TRBV11-2	NA	few	TRBJ2-1	TGTGCCAGCAGCTTAGGTATTAGCAATGAGCAGTTCTTC	CASSLGISNEQFF
14	TRBV30	TRBD1	NA	TRBJ2-7	TGTGCCTGGAGTGGACAGGGATCATCCTACGAGCAGTACTTC	CAWSGQGSSYEQYF
13	TRBV7-9	TRBD2	NA	TRBJ2-5	TGTTCCAGCAGCTTGGGGGGGGGAGAGACCCAGTACTTC	CSSSLGGGETQYF
15	TRBV7-9	TRBD1	NA	TRBJ1-2	TGTGCCAGCAGCTTACCCGGGACAGGGGGCGTTGGCTACACCTTC	CASSLPGTGGVGYTF
14	TRBV18	NA	NA	TRBJ1-2	TGTGCCAGCTCACCGCCGGACAGCTACTATGGCTACACCTTC	CASSPPDSYYGYTF
15	TRBV10-1	NA	NA	TRBJ2-3	TGCGCCAGCAGTGAGTCTCGAACTAACACAGATACGCAGTATTTT	CASSESRTNTDTQYF
15	TRBV5-4	NA	NA	TRBJ1-2	TGTGCCAGCAGCTTGGGCGGGGTGAAGGGAAGTGGCTACACCTTC	CASSLGGVKGSGYTF
15	TRBV4-2	TRBD2	few	TRBJ2-3	TGTGCCAGCAGCCTCGGGGTAGCGGGAGCAGATACGCAGTATTTT	CASSLGVAGADTQYF
14	TRBV27	NA	NA	TRBJ1-6	TGTGCCCAAGGCGCGGGACGGAGAAATTCACCCCTCCACTTT	CAQGAGRRNSPLHF
12	TRBV7-9	TRBD1	NA	TRBJ1-2	TGTGCCAGCAGCTTTGGGACAGGCGGCTACACCTTC	CASSFGTGGYTF
11	TRBV6-5	NA	few	TRBJ1-1	TGTGCCACCACCCGGGGCACTGAAGCTTTCTTT	CATTRGTEAFF
12	TRBV7-2	TRBD2	NA	TRBJ2-3	TGTGCCAGCAGCTCTAGCGGGGTGGCGCAGTATTTT	CASSSSGVAQYF
14	TRBV4-2	NA	NA	TRBJ2-5	TGTGCCAGCAGCCAGCTCGTCACTACAGAGACCCAGTACTTC	CASSQLVTTETQYF
16	TRBV7-2	TRBD2	NA	TRBJ2-7	TGTGCCAGCAGCATACGCGGCGGGGGTAGGATCTACGAGCAGTACTTC	CASSIRGGGRIYEQYF
11	TRBV6-1	NA	NA	TRBJ1-1	TGTGCCAGTTTACGGGGGACTGAAGCTTTCTTT	CASLRGTEAFF